Listed below are T cell receptor beta chains from one sample, sequenced in a study of blood T cell repertoires in COVID-19. TCRdb keeps only in-frame clones here, not all; method: immunoSEQ multiplex PCR. Of roughly 76,000 clones listed, 75% to 95% were seen once; the top ten hold 4.5% to 6%. The sample taken for sequencing was peripheral blood. The receptors were sampled from a woman aged 60 to 75 with active COVID-19. The CDR3 runs from the conserved cysteine through the conserved F or W. A D gene is named only where the DNA matches it firmly. Some rows mark clone size as missing; the rest say once, few, many or name a class of expanded clone.

j_gene	abundance	v_gene	d_gene	CDR3aa	CDR3nt
TRBJ2-7	.	TRBV19	TRBD2	CASRSGGPSEQYF	TGTGCCAGCAGGTCGGGAGGGCCCAGCGAGCAGTACTTC
TRBJ1-1	.	TRBV27	.	CASSLQGRNTEAFF	TGTGCCAGCAGTTTACAGGGCCGGAACACTGAAGCTTTCTTT
TRBJ1-2	.	TRBV3-1/TRBV3-2	.	CASSQDGARDYGYTF	TGTGCCAGCAGCCAAGATGGGGCCAGGGACTATGGCTACACCTTC
TRBJ1-5	.	TRBV28	.	CASSPQGLGKGHF	TGTGCCAGCAGCCCGCAGGGTTTGGGGAAAGGGCATTTT
TRBJ1-4	.	TRBV5-1	.	CASSLRPRGNNEKLFF	TGCGCCAGCAGCCTAAGACCCAGGGGAAATAATGAAAAACTGTTTTTT
TRBJ2-1	once	TRBV2	.	CASSEFRSYNEQFF	TGTGCCAGCAGTGAATTCAGGTCCTACAATGAGCAGTTCTTC
TRBJ2-5	few	TRBV3-1/TRBV3-2	.	CASSQGAYFQETQYF	TGTGCCAGCAGCCAGGGGGCTTACTTCCAAGAGACCCAGTACTTC
TRBJ2-1	.	TRBV5-1	.	CASSLGGGPSLDEQFF	TGCGCCAGCAGCTTGGGAGGGGGACCTAGCCTGGATGAGCAGTTCTTC
TRBJ2-5	.	TRBV4-1	TRBD2	CASSQGPGGQETQYF	TGCGCCAGCAGCCAAGGCCCCGGGGGGCAAGAGACCCAGTACTTC
TRBJ2-1	.	TRBV4-1	.	CASSQGTGMWSYNEQFF	TGCGCCAGCAGCCAAGGAACAGGGATGTGGTCCTACAATGAGCAGTTCTTC
TRBJ2-2	.	TRBV19	TRBD1	CASTGQGHTGELFF	TGTGCCAGTACAGGACAGGGCCACACCGGGGAGCTGTTTTTT
TRBJ1-3	.	TRBV5-1	.	CASSSGQSGNTIYF	TGCGCCAGCAGCTCCGGACAGTCTGGAAACACCATATATTTT
TRBJ1-6	.	TRBV5-5	TRBD1	CASSFGDSLRSTHF	TGTGCCAGCAGCTTCGGGGACAGCCTTAGAAGTACCCACTTT
TRBJ1-4	.	TRBV6-6	TRBD1	CASSILRDRGGEKLFF	TGTGCCAGCAGTATACTCCGGGACAGGGGTGGAGAAAAACTGTTTTTT
TRBJ2-7	once	TRBV30	TRBD1	CAWAGQGAYYYEQYF	TGTGCCTGGGCTGGACAGGGGGCCTACTACTACGAGCAGTACTTC
TRBJ1-2	.	TRBV7-2	TRBD1	CASSFTGDPNYGYTF	TGTGCCAGCAGCTTCACAGGGGACCCTAACTATGGCTACACCTTC
TRBJ2-7	once	TRBV7-2	.	CASSLARQGYEQYF	TGTGCCAGCAGCTTAGCGCGGCAGGGCTACGAGCAGTACTTC
TRBJ2-5	.	TRBV18	.	CASRDKGQETQYF	TGTGCCAGCAGGGACAAGGGACAAGAGACCCAGTACTTC
TRBJ1-5	.	TRBV9	.	CASSVTGWGNQPQHF	TGTGCCAGCAGCGTCACAGGGTGGGGCAATCAGCCCCAGCATTTT
TRBJ2-3	.	TRBV6-5	TRBD1	CASKEQGQGTDTQYF	TGTGCCAGCAAAGAACAGGGACAGGGGACAGATACGCAGTATTTT
TRBJ1-6	.	TRBV2	.	CASRSESSYNSPLHF	TGTGCCAGCAGGTCGGAGAGCTCCTATAATTCACCCCTCCACTTT
TRBJ2-3	once	TRBV7-9	TRBD2	CASSLLGQGLAASTDTQYF	TGTGCCAGCAGCTTATTGGGGCAGGGACTAGCAGCTAGCACAGATACGCAGTATTTT
TRBJ1-1	.	TRBV6-6	TRBD1	CASSGTVINTEAFF	TGTGCCAGCAGTGGGACAGTGATTAACACTGAAGCTTTCTTT
TRBJ2-7	.	TRBV4-2	TRBD2	CASSQDAGTSGMYYEQYF	TGTGCCAGCAGCCAAGACGCCGGGACTAGCGGGATGTACTACGAGCAGTACTTC